This section outlines one T cell receptor (beta chain) sequence together with its context. Its specificity is not known. The data are from a study of T cell repertoires in cytomegalovirus infection. The CDR3 has 15 residues. Trimming cost V 3 bases and J 8 bases; bases outside gene matches: 6. CDR1 is SGHNT and CDR2 is YYREEE in the germline V gene (reference sequence). TCRdb passed the reads through MiXCR, listing each CDR3 protein once. Of approximately 220,000 distinct CDR3 sequences listed, around two fifths were seen once; the top ten hold 55% to 60%. The J gene is TRBJ2-1, the V gene TRBV5-4; 12 nucleotides line up with TRBD2. The source is a human donor in good health (CMV status not recorded). Some clones in this sample may be carry-over from other donors' samples. This specimen was CD8+ T cells from cultured PBMCs, taken from culture after CMV antigen stimulation. The CDR3 region is CASSSILAGGDEQFF. The CDR3 bases are TGTGCCAGCAGCTCTATACTAGCGGGAGGTGATGAGCAGTTCTTC.